This T cell receptor beta chain is drawn from a study of OX40 agonist ivuxolimab in advanced cancers. Study-wide background: With a range of roughly 20 to 85, age averaged 60 years, and around 83% were male.

The assay was immunoSEQ multiplex PCR, and TCRdb's table has in-frame clones only and misses some. Of 60,000 to 75,000 clones in the sample, roughly 92% were seen once. This receptor was obtained from an adult with an advanced solid tumor such as melanoma, head and neck, liver or kidney cancer. Specimen: CD4+ or CD8+ T cells sorted from blood, collected in a trial of the OX40 agonist ivuxolimab.

Here the CDR3 reads CASSEPGQFYEQYF. CDR3 sequence (DNA): TGTGCCAGCAGTGAACCCGGACAATTCTACGAGCAGTACTTC. This rearrangement joins TRBV2 to TRBJ2-7, with D tentatively TRBD1 (5 bases). Between the trimmed V and J ends, which lost 2 bases and 3 bases, there was a span of 11 bases. CDR1 is SNHLY, CDR2 FYNNEI, per germline. The CDR3 is 14 amino acids.